The 20 T cell receptor beta chains below come from one sample, sequenced in a study of beta chain features in type 1 diabetes. Sequencing targeted expressed TCRB transcripts, as all isolated RNA had been reverse transcribed. TCRdb's table, derived via immunoSEQ multiplex PCR, lists solely in-frame clones and lacks some. The sample gives about 250,000 clones, 13% to 15% of which show up once; 0.025% to 0.03% is in the top ten. The sequenced sample was naive CD4+ T cells from blood. The receptors stem from a woman aged 40-49 years in good health.

The chain joins TRBV5-1 to TRBJ2-7, with 12 bases identical to TRBD2. Germline CDR1 and CDR2: SGHRS and YFSETQ. The CDR3 extends over 16 amino acids. With 3 bases clipped from V and 2 bases from J, the junction kept 6 bases outside the gene matches. This CDR3 reads CASSSLAGGTTYEQYF. The CDR3 DNA reads as TGCGCCAGCAGCTCACTAGCGGGGGGAACCACCTACGAGCAGTACTTC.

The V and J genes are TRBV29-1 and TRBJ2-1; TRBD1 might be the D (6 bases). Germline assignment: CDR1 SQVTM and CDR2 ANQGSEA. There are 13 residues in the CDR3. Trimming removed 3 bases from V and 9 bases from J, with 15 bases in between. The chain's CDR3 is CSVDVRTDGEQFF. The CDR3, as DNA: TGCAGCGTTGACGTGCGGACAGATGGTGAGCAGTTCTTC.

This clone was observed a few times. This chain joins TRBV9 and TRBJ2-2; TRBD2 aligns across 12 bases. The CDR3 runs 15 residues. Germline V gene sequence: CDR1 SGDLS, CDR2 YYNGEE. With 2 bases clipped from V and 5 bases from J, the junction kept 1 base outside the gene matches. The CDR3 here is CASSVTSGGTGELFF. CDR3 bases: TGTGCCAGCAGCGTTACTAGCGGGGGGACCGGGGAGCTGTTTTTT.

This clone came up a few times. The chain combines TRBV11-2 with TRBJ2-3, with D possibly matching TRBD2 (5 bases). Looked up from germline, CDR1 is SGHAT and CDR2 is FQNNGV. V lost 0 bases to trimming and J lost 1 base, with 17 bases between them. The CDR3 loop spans 18 amino acids. This CDR3 reads CASSLDLNGLAGTDTQYF. CDR3 DNA: TGTGCCAGCAGCTTAGATCTAAACGGGCTAGCCGGCACAGATACGCAGTATTTT.

The CDR3 DNA sequence: TGTGCCAGCAGCTCCACAGGGGGCACTGGAAACACCATATATTTT. Translation gives CASSSTGGTGNTIYF. The chain joins TRBV11-2 to TRBJ1-3, with TRBD1 matching 9 bases. This CDR3 is 15 amino acids long. Trimming cost V 4 bases and J 2 bases; bases outside gene matches: 3. Germline V gene data show CDR1 as SGHAT and CDR2 as FQNNGV.

This clone was seen a handful of times. The rearrangement uses TRBV7-9 and TRBJ2-2, with TRBD1 identical over 9 bases. Germline CDR1 is SEHNR and CDR2 is FQNEAQ (reference sequence). J gave up 2 bases and V 2 bases, and 3 bases lay outside the gene matches. CDR3 size: 16 residues. CDR3 bases: TGTGCCAGCAGCTTACCGGGACAGGGAAACACCGGGGAGCTGTTTTTT. Translation gives CASSLPGQGNTGELFF.

The chain recombines TRBV10-3 with TRBJ2-3; D is possibly TRBD2 (5 bases). Germline V CDR1 and CDR2: ENHRY, SYGVKD. The CDR3 runs to 13 residues. Trimming pared 7 bases from V and 0 bases from J, leaving 8 bases between. CDR3 nucleotides: TGTGCCATCAAAAGGACTAGCACAGATACGCAGTATTTT. Its translation: CAIKRTSTDTQYF.

V usage is TRBV6-5 and J usage is TRBJ1-2, with a tentative D call TRBD1 (5 bases). Germline CDR1 is MNHEY and CDR2 is SVGAGI. The V end was cut by 8 bases, the J end by 1 base, with 8 bases between. The CDR3 consists of 12 residues. The CDR3 bases are TGTGCCAGCGGAGGGGTTAACTATGGCTACACCTTC. This codes for CASGGVNYGYTF.

This clone has just a few counts. The chain combines TRBV2 with TRBJ2-4; 10 nucleotides line up with TRBD1. After removal of 7 bases from V and 5 bases from J, the junction contained 2 bases not matched to a gene. The CDR3 has 13 amino acids. Per germline, CDR1 SNHLY and CDR2 FYNNEI. The CDR3 is CASTTGGENIQYF. CDR3 sequence (DNA): TGTGCCAGCACGACAGGGGGCGAAAACATTCAGTACTTC.

The V gene is TRBV7-2, the J gene TRBJ2-5; possible D gene TRBD1, 6 bases. Germline loops: CDR1 SGHTA, CDR2 FQGNSA. With 1 base removed from V and 4 bases from J, the gap between germline ends came to 19 bases. This CDR3 has 17 residues. Here the CDR3 reads CASSLGPQGVVRETQYF. Here the CDR3 DNA reads TGTGCCAGCAGCTTAGGGCCACAGGGAGTGGTGAGAGAGACCCAGTACTTC. The whole variable domain, remainder taken from reference TRBV7-2 and TRBJ2-5, is GAGVSQSPSNKVTEKGKDVELRCDPISGHTALYWYRQSLGQGLEFLIYFQGNSAPDKSGLPSDRFSAERTGGSVSTLTIQRTQQEDSAVYLCASSLGPQGVVRETQYFGPGTRLLVL.

This chain uses TRBV5-1 with TRBJ2-3; tentative D call: TRBD2 (6 bases). The germline V gene encodes CDR1 SGHRS and CDR2 YFSETQ. The CDR3 loop spans 15 amino acids. The V end lost 0 bases, the J end lost 4 bases, and 12 bases lay between the germline ends. CDR3 region: CASSLGTPGADTQYF. CDR3 coding DNA: TGCGCCAGCAGCTTGGGGACCCCGGGGGCAGATACGCAGTATTTT.

The CDR3 here is CASSPRDRGSEQYF. The DNA for the CDR3 is TGTGCCAGCAGTCCCCGGGACAGGGGATCCGAGCAGTACTTC. The genes are TRBV6-5 and TRBJ2-7; 10 nucleotides agree with TRBD1. J gave up 6 bases and V 5 bases, and 7 bases lay outside the gene matches. The V gene's germline CDR1 is MNHEY and CDR2 SVGAGI. The CDR3 extends over 14 amino acids.

This clone showed up just a few times. This chain uses TRBV6-6 with TRBJ2-2; no definite D call. Trimming removed 3 bases at V and 6 bases at J, with 8 bases between. The CDR3 spans 13 residues. Germline V gene lookup returns CDR1 MNHNY and CDR2 SVGAGI (reference sequence). The CDR3 bases are TGTGCCAGCAGTTATATTTCCCCCGGGGAGCTGTTTTTT. Translating gives CASSYISPGELFF.

This clone was seen more than once but under ten times. The chain is built from TRBV6-1 and TRBJ1-1; TRBD1 is a possible D gene (6 bases). The CDR3 is 11 residues long. Germline loops: CDR1 MNHNS, CDR2 SASEGT. V was shortened by 10 bases and J by 7 bases, with 13 bases between the two germline ends. The CDR3 spells CAIDRFGEAFF. The CDR3 coding sequence is TGTGCCATCGACAGGTTTGGTGAAGCTTTCTTT.

This clone has more than one count but fewer than ten. The rearrangement uses TRBV19 and TRBJ2-7; a possible D gene is TRBD1 (6 bases). There are 13 residues in the CDR3. The V gene's germline CDR1 is LNHDA and CDR2 SQIVND (reference sequence). V lost 2 bases, J lost 5 bases, and 10 bases lay in between. Here the CDR3 reads CASSITGFDEQYF. In DNA, the CDR3 is TGTGCCAGTAGTATAACAGGGTTCGACGAGCAGTACTTC.

The J gene is TRBJ2-1, the V gene TRBV11-2; D is ambiguous. Trimming stripped 3 bases from V and 4 bases from J, with 4 bases between. This CDR3 region has 12 residues. Germline-derived CDR1 and CDR2 are SGHAT and FQNNGV. This CDR3 reads CASSFRYNEQFF. In DNA, the CDR3 is TGTGCCAGCAGCTTCCGGTACAATGAGCAGTTCTTC.

This clone was seen a handful of times. The V and J genes are TRBV6-5 and TRBJ1-2, with TRBD1 identical over 8 bases. J lost 2 bases, V lost 2 bases, and 7 bases had no gene match. From germline, CDR1 is MNHEY and CDR2 SVGAGI. The CDR3 runs to 16 residues. The CDR3 is CASSYGDRIANYGYTF. The CDR3 nucleotides are TGTGCCAGCAGTTACGGGGACAGGATCGCCAACTATGGCTACACCTTC.

The chain combines TRBV4-1 with TRBJ1-1; D unresolved. The V end was cut by 0 bases, the J end by 1 base, with 9 bases between. CDR3 length: 15 amino acids. CDR1 and CDR2 (germline): MGHRA, YSYEKL. CDR3 amino acids: CASSQERLPNTEAFF. CDR3 nucleotides: TGCGCCAGCAGCCAAGAAAGACTCCCGAACACTGAAGCTTTCTTT.

This chain joins TRBV7-2 and TRBJ1-1; D remains unclear. CDR3 length equals 15 residues. Germline V gives CDR1 SGHTA, CDR2 FQGNSA. V dropped 0 bases and J dropped 1 base, with 9 bases sitting between them. The CDR3 bases are TGTGCCAGCAGCTTAGCTTCTGGCAGGAACACTGAAGCTTTCTTT. Translating it yields CASSLASGRNTEAFF.

The chain couples TRBV2 to TRBJ2-7; unclear D gene. The germline V and J ends were trimmed by 5 bases and 0 bases, with 14 bases remaining between them. The V gene's germline CDR1 is SNHLY and CDR2 FYNNEI. The CDR3 is 15 residues long. The CDR3 DNA is TGTGCCAGCAGTAAATCACTTCTTACCTCCTACGAGCAGTACTTC. It yields the protein CASSKSLLTSYEQYF.